This T cell receptor (beta chain) stems from a study of shared clonotypes between healthy human individuals (dated by TCRdb to the early 2020s). As for the study more broadly: Two women and a few men aged 18 to 49 years were included in the cohort. The study deeply sequenced blood TCR repertoires of roughly five healthy adults to estimate repertoire size and the extent of clonotype sharing between individuals. To increase sequencing depth and limit assay-specific biases, different laboratories used diverse techniques to prepare libraries and sequence TCR repertoires. Per donor, leukapheresis produced somewhere between about 0.85 and 9.5 billion PBMCs. Overall study results and their limits: Only blood was sampled, and tissue TCR repertoires likely differ from those in blood. Pairwise subsampling indicated that sequencing depth was expected to affect the degree of clonotype sharing among donors. Because the study included only a small number of donors, the genetic and exposure-history diversity represented was limited.

V sheds 8 bases and J sheds 1 base, leaving 14 bases between their ends. From the cysteine up to the phenylalanine, the CDR3 has a length of 14 residues. The DNA shown is the 42-base CDR3, in frame from base 1. CDR1 and CDR2, looked up from the germline V gene (reference sequence), are MNHEY and SMNVEV. Using the deep immunoSEQ assay, multiplex PCR amplified TCR CDR3 regions from genomic DNA. For each cell subset, the extracted genomic DNA was distributed evenly across all wells of several immunoSEQ 96-well plates, and each plate served as one replicate. Each replicate PCR for unsorted PBMC received roughly 0.3 ug genomic DNA, equal to 30,000 to 35,000 T cell genomes. Unsorted PBMC genomic DNA was sequenced across ten immunoSEQ deep assay plates. The purified libraries were quantified using a Qubit 3.0 fluorometer, sized with a Bioanalyzer 2100, and then quantified again using the KAPA Library Quantification kit. Every immunoSEQ 96-well plate was sequenced on a dedicated single-read 150-cycle Illumina NextSeq 550 flow cell. Under the source paper's analysis protocol: The immunoSEQ output contained only junctional sequences without quality scores, so filtering could not match that applied to full-length reads. Sequences were annotated with PyIR, a Python wrapper for IgBLAST v1.9, using IMGT germline references to assign V/J genes and CDR3. Any read was removed if the V/J assignment was weak (E-value above 1e-6), the CDR3 was missing, or the read contained stop codons, out-of-frame junctions, or ambiguous translated residues. V3J clonotypes were defined as sequences sharing an identical inferred V gene, J gene, and CDR3 amino acid sequence. Percentage overlap between repertoires was calculated by dividing the number of shared unique clonotypes by the size of the smaller repertoire. RTK rarefaction, the Chao1 estimator, and Recon v2.1 estimates of unobserved clonotypes were used to assess repertoire richness. TCRdb provides this immuneACCESS table in a form limited to in-frame rearrangements. Some clones are lacking; in checked studies, under half of them reflect an unresolved V gene, and why the rest are absent is not known. V, J and clone size were drawn from that table, and D and trimming were deduced from the DNA. The sample has about half a million clones on record, more than 65% of them singletons. The ten largest clones add up to approximately 12% of the sample.

The donors were healthy, HIV-negative adults who had no recently reported acute infections or vaccinations. Every donor was a Caucasian adult living in Nashville, Tennessee, USA. In the unsorted samples, roughly 90 million PBMCs were counted, and genomic DNA was extracted using the QIAamp DNA Blood Mini kit. After blood collection by leukapheresis, PBMCs were isolated using Ficoll-Histopaque density gradient centrifugation and then cryopreserved in the vapor phase of liquid nitrogen. A word on this clone: Its antigen is not yet known. One base away there is no much larger clone; base qualities are not given.

The sequenced sample consisted of PBMCs. This clonotype was obtained from a woman aged 40 to 50 in good health. Some clones in this sample may be carry-over from other donors' samples. The rearranged chain carries TRBV27 and TRBJ1-1, and the D gene may be TRBD1, 5 bases matching. The DNA sequence reads TGTGCCAGCGGCTTGGGACGCTGGAACACTGAAGCTTTCTTT. Its coded protein is CASGLGRWNTEAFF.